This T cell receptor (beta chain) is drawn from a study of shared clonotypes between healthy human individuals. The V and J ends lost 5 bases and 6 bases, in that order; junction bases with no gene match: 3. Germline-derived CDR1 and CDR2 are SEHNR and FQNEAQ (reference sequence). This CDR3 is 15 amino acids long. The protocol was immunoSEQ multiplex PCR, while the TCRdb copy is restricted to in-frame clones and leaves out a portion. This table holds about 2 million clones, about 95% found once. In regard to this clone: No antigen is known for it.

In the naive CD8 group, cells lacked CD45RO and were positively selected for CCR7, so terminally differentiated effector memory CD45RA+ cells were left out. Overall study results and limits: Deeper or shallower sequencing was expected to change how clonotypes are shared among donors. Rarefaction showed that sequencing of sorted subsets was incomplete (despite large depth). Naive subsets tended to show greater estimated richness than memory subsets.

The sample comprised naive CD8+ T cells sorted from blood. The rearrangement uses TRBV7-9 and TRBJ2-2, with 13 positions matching TRBD2. The clonotype comes from a man younger than 35 in good health. The CDR3 sequence: CASSQLAGGAGELFF. CDR3 nucleotides: TGTGCCAGCAGCCAACTAGCGGGAGGGGCCGGGGAGCTGTTTTTT.